Below are 20 T cell receptor beta chains sequenced from a single sample in a study of response to subunit inactivated influenza vaccine. TCRdb redid the calling of the RT-PCR reads with MiXCR, one entry per CDR3 protein. Counted here are just under 550,000 distinct CDR3 sequences, roughly a quarter occurring once; the ten biggest clones make up 2.5% to 3%. Another study also made use of these data, one on T cells expressing NK-cell markers. That source notes: 5'RACE template switching built TCR beta cDNA with unique molecular identifiers.

The source material was CD4+ T cells sorted from PBMCs, sampled about 12 days after vaccination. The receptors here all came from a man in his fifties who received an inactivated influenza vaccine.

This chain uses TRBV20-1 with TRBJ2-7; the match to TRBD2 covers 13 bases. J lost 2 bases, V lost 3 bases, and 10 bases had no gene match. The V gene's germline CDR1 is DFQATT and CDR2 SNEGSKA (reference sequence). This CDR3 has 17 amino acids. DNA for the CDR3: TGCAGTGCTAGTCCTCGGACTAGCGGGAGCCTGACCTACGAGCAGTACTTC. Translating gives CSASPRTSGSLTYEQYF.

The chain links TRBV9 to TRBJ2-2; 8 bases fit TRBD1. CDR3 size: 17 residues. Germline V gene lookup returns CDR1 SGDLS and CDR2 YYNGEE. Trimming took 0 bases from V and 1 from J; bases not matched to a gene: 5. As DNA, the CDR3 is TGTGCCAGCAGCGTAGGGGGGACAGGCTTGAACACCGGGGAGCTGTTTTTT. This codes for CASSVGGTGLNTGELFF. Combining the CDR3 with reference TRBV9 and TRBJ2-2 gives the whole variable domain DSGVTQTPKHLITATGQRVTLRCSPRSGDLSVYWYQQSLDQGLQFLIQYYNGEERAKGNILERFSAQQFPDLHSELNLSSLELGDSALYFCASSVGGTGLNTGELFFGEGSRLTVL.

This clonotype has more than one count but fewer than ten. The CDR3 DNA reads TGCGCCAGCAGCCTGGTGGGGCCAGCTGGGGCCAACGTCCTGACTTTC. Translated: CASSLVGPAGANVLTF. The chain combines TRBV5-1 with TRBJ2-6, with a tentative D call TRBD1 (5 bases). Trimming took 4 bases from V and 2 from J, leaving 13 bases between them. The CDR3 totals 16 residues. Germline CDR1 is SGHRS and CDR2 is YFSETQ.

The chain combines TRBV24-1 with TRBJ2-1, with 7 positions matching TRBD2. CDR3 length: 14 residues. V lost 5 bases to trimming and J lost 8 bases; unmatched junction nucleotides: 8. The germline V gene has CDR1 KGHDR and CDR2 SFDVKD. CDR3 sequence: CATSAGGEGYEQFF. The CDR3 coding sequence is TGTGCCACCAGTGCCGGAGGGGAGGGATATGAGCAGTTCTTC.

The chain is built from TRBV24-1 and TRBJ1-1; D unresolved. V lost 4 bases and J 10 bases, leaving 18 bases between the germline ends. Germline V gives CDR1 KGHDR, CDR2 SFDVKD. The CDR3 runs 14 residues. CDR3 protein: CATSEEDRVEAAFF. For the CDR3, the DNA is TGTGCCACCAGTGAGGAAGACCGCGTTGAGGCAGCTTTCTTT.

The chain joins TRBV7-9 to TRBJ2-7; TRBD1 might be the D (6 bases). The CDR3 runs 15 residues. Between the trimmed V and J ends, which lost 4 bases and 2 bases, there was a span of 15 bases. Germline-derived CDR1 and CDR2 are SEHNR and FQNEAQ (reference sequence). DNA of the CDR3: TGTGCCAGCAGCTCAAACCCGGACAGAGCCTACGAGCAGTACTTC. This sequence encodes CASSSNPDRAYEQYF.

The V call is TRBV20-1, the J call TRBJ1-5; maybe TRBD1 (6 bases). Trimming took off 6 bases at V and 3 bases at J, with 15 bases between the two ends. CDR3 length: 14 amino acids. CDR1 and CDR2 from the germline V gene are DFQATT and SNEGSKA (reference sequence). The CDR3 DNA follows: TGCAGTGCCTCCCGGACAGATCACAATCAGCCCCAGCATTTT. Its translation is CSASRTDHNQPQHF.

The table lists this clonotype with a few counts. The rearrangement joins TRBV28 to TRBJ2-1, with 11 bases fitting TRBD2. J gave up 6 bases and V 2 bases, and 3 bases lay outside the gene matches. The germline CDR1 and CDR2 sequences are MDHEN and SYDVKM. This CDR3 contains 15 residues. The CDR3 reads CASSLISGRANEQFF. In nucleotides, the CDR3 is TGTGCCAGCAGTTTAATTAGCGGGAGGGCCAATGAGCAGTTCTTC. Variable domain in full (rest from reference TRBV28 and TRBJ2-1): DVKVTQSSRYLVKRTGEKVFLECVQDMDHENMFWYRQDPGLGLRLIYFSYDVKMKEKGDIPEGYSVSREKKERFSLILESASTNQTSMYLCASSLISGRANEQFFGPGTRLTVL.

This sequence joins TRBV10-3 and TRBJ2-7; D is unresolved. Trimming shortened V by 0 bases and J by 1 base, and 4 bases separated the two germline ends. This CDR3 has 13 residues. Germline V CDR1 and CDR2: ENHRY, SYGVKD. The chain's CDR3 is CAISESNSYEQYF. As DNA, the CDR3 is TGTGCCATCAGTGAGTCGAATTCCTACGAGCAGTACTTC.

This clonotype was recorded many times. J is TRBJ2-3 and V is TRBV4-2; D remains unclear. This CDR3 region has 15 residues. Germline CDR1 reads LGHNA; CDR2 reads YNFKEQ. Trimming shortened V by 1 base and J by 0 bases, and 8 bases separated the two germline ends. CDR3 DNA sequence: TGTGCCAGCAGCCAAGTTAGCACTAGCACAGATACGCAGTATTTT. It translates to CASSQVSTSTDTQYF.

J is TRBJ2-7 and V is TRBV12-3 or TRBV12-4, with D unclear. CDR3 length: 13 amino acids. V dropped 3 bases and J dropped 2 bases, with 8 bases sitting between them. The CDR3 DNA sequence: TGTGCCAGCAGTTTTGAAGGGACCTACGAGCAGTACTTC. Protein product: CASSFEGTYEQYF.

V is TRBV5-1 and J is TRBJ2-7; TRBD1 is a possible D gene (5 bases). Germline V gene lookup returns CDR1 SGHRS and CDR2 YFSETQ. The germline V and J ends were trimmed by 3 bases and 2 bases, with 12 bases remaining between them. The CDR3 extends over 14 amino acids. The CDR3 DNA reads as TGCGCCAGCAGCTCCCCAGGGTTCGCCTACGAGCAGTACTTC. The encoded protein is CASSSPGFAYEQYF.

This clonotype was seen a few times. The genes are TRBV2 and TRBJ1-4, with 7 bases matching TRBD1. Germline CDR1 SNHLY, CDR2 FYNNEI. The CDR3 has 15 amino acids. V was clipped by 6 bases and J by 0 bases; unmatched bases: 4. In nucleotides, the CDR3 is TGTGCCAGCAGGAGCAGGGGGACAACTAATGAAAAACTGTTTTTT. Translation: CASRSRGTTNEKLFF.

The table lists this clonotype with a few counts. The J gene is TRBJ2-6, the V gene TRBV5-1; no clear D gene. Germline V gene data show CDR1 as SGHRS and CDR2 as YFSETQ. The CDR3 runs 16 residues. Trimming took 0 bases from V and 0 from J, leaving 7 bases between them. Here the CDR3 reads CASSLAVFSGANVLTF. The CDR3 DNA is TGCGCCAGCAGCTTGGCCGTGTTCTCTGGGGCCAACGTCCTGACTTTC.

This clonotype occurred a few times. The chain combines TRBV7-2 with TRBJ1-5; no clear D. The CDR3 is 15 amino acids. The germline CDR1 and CDR2 sequences are SGHTA and FQGNSA. V shed 2 bases and J shed 6 bases, with 14 bases lying between them. This CDR3 is CASSLLPVVLQPQHF. The CDR3 DNA sequence: TGTGCCAGCAGCTTACTTCCGGTCGTCCTTCAGCCCCAGCATTTT.

This clonotype was counted between two and nine times. The chain couples TRBV20-1 to TRBJ1-4; D ambiguous. Trimming cost V 7 bases and J 1 base, with 4 bases left between them. The germline gives CDR1 DFQATT, CDR2 SNEGSKA (reference sequence). The CDR3 runs 11 residues. CDR3 bases: TGCAGTGTGAGAACTAATGAAAAACTGTTTTTT. It translates to CSVRTNEKLFF.

The rearrangement uses TRBV5-1 and TRBJ1-4; D perhaps matches TRBD1 (5 bases). Germline V gene lookup returns CDR1 SGHRS and CDR2 YFSETQ. The V end lost 0 bases, the J end lost 4 bases, and 13 bases lay between the germline ends. This CDR3 is built from 16 residues. The CDR3 coding sequence is TGCGCCAGCAGCTTGGTTCGTCGGGACGGTAATGAAAAACTGTTTTTT. This codes for CASSLVRRDGNEKLFF. Full variable domain (missing parts from reference TRBV5-1 and TRBJ1-4): KAGVTQTPRYLIKTRGQQVTLSCSPISGHRSVSWYQQTPGQGLQFLFEYFSETQRNKGNFPGRFSGRQFSNSRSEMNVSTLELGDSALYLCASSLVRRDGNEKLFFGSGTQLSVL.

The J gene is TRBJ2-4, the V gene TRBV28, with D possibly matching TRBD1 (6 bases). The CDR3 is 14 residues long. Germline values: CDR1 MDHEN, CDR2 SYDVKM. V gave up 8 bases and J gave up 0 bases, with 11 bases separating them. CDR3 amino acids: CASGDIPAKNIQYF. CDR3 in DNA: TGTGCCAGCGGGGACATTCCAGCCAAAAACATTCAGTACTTC.

The rearrangement uses TRBV7-2 and TRBJ2-5, with D hard to call. V was shortened by 5 bases and J by 5 bases, with 15 bases between the two germline ends. The CDR3 is 14 amino acids. Germline V gene data show CDR1 as SGHTA and CDR2 as FQGNSA. DNA of the CDR3: TGTGCCAGCAGCGTCGACTTTGCTAGGGAGACCCAGTACTTC. Protein sequence: CASSVDFARETQYF. Supplemented by reference TRBV7-2 and TRBJ2-5, the full variable domain reads GAGVSQSPSNKVTEKGKDVELRCDPISGHTALYWYRQSLGQGLEFLIYFQGNSAPDKSGLPSDRFSAERTGGSVSTLTIQRTQQEDSAVYLCASSVDFARETQYFGPGTRLLVL.

This chain joins TRBV7-9 and TRBJ1-4; 9 positions match TRBD1. This CDR3 has 15 amino acids. Looked up from germline, CDR1 is SEHNR and CDR2 is FQNEAQ (reference sequence). V gave up 5 bases and J gave up 7 bases; unmatched junction bases: 8. This chain's CDR3 is CASSPGTGKSEKLFF. DNA of the CDR3: TGTGCCAGCAGCCCGGGGACAGGGAAAAGTGAAAAACTGTTTTTT. Based on the CDR3 plus reference TRBV7-9 and TRBJ1-4, the full variable domain is DTGVSQNPRHKITKRGQNVTFRCDPISEHNRLYWYRQTLGQGPEFLTYFQNEAQLEKSRLLSDRFSAERPKGSFSTLEIQRTEQGDSAMYLCASSPGTGKSEKLFFGSGTQLSVL.